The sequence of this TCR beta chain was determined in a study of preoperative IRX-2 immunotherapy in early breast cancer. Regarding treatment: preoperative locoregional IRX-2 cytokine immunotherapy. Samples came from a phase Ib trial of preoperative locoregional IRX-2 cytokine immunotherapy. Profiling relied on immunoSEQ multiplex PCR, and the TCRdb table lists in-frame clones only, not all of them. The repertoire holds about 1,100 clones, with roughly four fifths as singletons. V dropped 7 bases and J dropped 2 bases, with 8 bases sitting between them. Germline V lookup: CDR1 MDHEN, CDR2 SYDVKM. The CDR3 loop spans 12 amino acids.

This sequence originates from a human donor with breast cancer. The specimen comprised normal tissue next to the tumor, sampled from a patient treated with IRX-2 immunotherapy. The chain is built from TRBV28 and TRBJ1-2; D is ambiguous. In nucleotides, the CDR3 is TGTGCCAGCATGAGACTAAACTATGGCTACACCTTC. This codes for CASMRLNYGYTF.